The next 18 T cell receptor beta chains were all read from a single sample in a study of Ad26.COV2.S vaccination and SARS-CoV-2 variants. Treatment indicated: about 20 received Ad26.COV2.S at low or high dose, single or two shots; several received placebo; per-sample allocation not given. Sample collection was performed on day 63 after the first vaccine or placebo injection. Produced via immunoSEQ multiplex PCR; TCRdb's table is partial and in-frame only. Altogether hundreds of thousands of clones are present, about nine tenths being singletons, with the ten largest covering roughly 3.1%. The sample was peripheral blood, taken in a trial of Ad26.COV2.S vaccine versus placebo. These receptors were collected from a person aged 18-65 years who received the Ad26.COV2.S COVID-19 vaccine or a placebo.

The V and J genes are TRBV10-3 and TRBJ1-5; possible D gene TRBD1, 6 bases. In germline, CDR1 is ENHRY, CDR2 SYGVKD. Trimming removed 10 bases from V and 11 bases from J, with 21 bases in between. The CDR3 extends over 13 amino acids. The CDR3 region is CASGGGPLTTQHF. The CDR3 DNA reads TGTGCCAGCGGTGGGGGCCCCCTGACGACCCAGCATTTT.

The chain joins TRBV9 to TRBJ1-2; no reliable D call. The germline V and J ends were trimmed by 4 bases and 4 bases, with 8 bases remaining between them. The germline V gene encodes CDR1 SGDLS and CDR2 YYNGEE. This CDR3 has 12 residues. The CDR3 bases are TGTGCCAGCAGCCCAGAGGGCTATGGCTACACCTTC. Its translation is CASSPEGYGYTF.

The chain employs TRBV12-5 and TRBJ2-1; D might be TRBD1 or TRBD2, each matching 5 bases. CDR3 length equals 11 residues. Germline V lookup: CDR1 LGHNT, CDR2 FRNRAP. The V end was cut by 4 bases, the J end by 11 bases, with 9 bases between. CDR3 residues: CASGSTGQQFF. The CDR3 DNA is TGTGCTAGTGGTTCCACGGGACAGCAGTTCTTC.

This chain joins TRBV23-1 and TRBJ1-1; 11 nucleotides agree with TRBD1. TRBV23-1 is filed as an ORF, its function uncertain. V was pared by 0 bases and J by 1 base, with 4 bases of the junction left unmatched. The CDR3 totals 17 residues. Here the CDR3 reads CASSQSGQGVRNTEAFF. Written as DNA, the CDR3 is TGCGCCAGCAGTCAATCGGGACAGGGGGTAAGGAACACTGAAGCTTTCTTT.

CDR3 region: CASPHRTGGRETQYF. The CDR3 DNA follows: TGTGCCAGCCCCCATCGGACAGGGGGGCGAGAGACCCAGTACTTC. V is TRBV2 and J is TRBJ2-5; 10 bases agree with TRBD1. Trimming took 8 bases from V and 4 from J; bases not matched to a gene: 10. Germline V gives CDR1 SNHLY, CDR2 FYNNEI. The length of the CDR3 is 15 residues.

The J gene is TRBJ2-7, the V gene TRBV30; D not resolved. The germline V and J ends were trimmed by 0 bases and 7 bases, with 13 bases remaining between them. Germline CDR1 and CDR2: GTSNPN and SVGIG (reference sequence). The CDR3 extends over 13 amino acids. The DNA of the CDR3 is TGTGCCTGGAGTGTACACAGAGCTAGGGAGCAGTACTTC. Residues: CAWSVHRAREQYF.

The CDR3 DNA reads TGCGCCAGCAGCCAAGAAATGAGGGTTGAAGCTTTCTTT. Translation gives CASSQEMRVEAFF. The chain has TRBV4-3 and TRBJ1-1, with unresolved D. The CDR3 is made up of 13 amino acids. Germline V gene sequence: CDR1 LGHNA, CDR2 YSLEER. V lost 0 bases and J 7 bases, leaving 9 bases between the germline ends.

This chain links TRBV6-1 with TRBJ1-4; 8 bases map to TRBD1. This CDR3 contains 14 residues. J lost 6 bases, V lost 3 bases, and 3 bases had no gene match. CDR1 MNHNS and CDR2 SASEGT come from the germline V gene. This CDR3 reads CASSDGQGYEKLFF. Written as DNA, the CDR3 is TGTGCCAGCAGTGACGGACAGGGTTATGAAAAACTGTTTTTT.

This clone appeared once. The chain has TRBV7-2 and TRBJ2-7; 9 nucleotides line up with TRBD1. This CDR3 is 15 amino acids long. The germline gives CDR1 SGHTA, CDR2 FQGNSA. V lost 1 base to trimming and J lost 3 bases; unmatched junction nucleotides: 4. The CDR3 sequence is CASSLEGQGDYEQYF. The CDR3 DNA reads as TGTGCCAGCAGCTTAGAGGGACAGGGAGACTACGAGCAGTACTTC.

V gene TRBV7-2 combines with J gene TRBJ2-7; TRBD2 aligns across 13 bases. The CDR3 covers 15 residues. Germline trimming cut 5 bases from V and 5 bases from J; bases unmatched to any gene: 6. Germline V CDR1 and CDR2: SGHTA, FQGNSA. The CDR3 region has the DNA TGTGCCAGCAGCCCGACTAGCGGGGGGTATGACGAGCAGTACTTC. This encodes CASSPTSGGYDEQYF.

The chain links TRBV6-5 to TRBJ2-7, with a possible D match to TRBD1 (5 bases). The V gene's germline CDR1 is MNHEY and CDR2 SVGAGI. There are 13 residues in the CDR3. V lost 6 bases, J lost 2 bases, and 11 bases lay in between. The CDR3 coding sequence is TGTGCCAGCAGACAGGACGCCACCTACGAGCAGTACTTC. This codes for CASRQDATYEQYF.

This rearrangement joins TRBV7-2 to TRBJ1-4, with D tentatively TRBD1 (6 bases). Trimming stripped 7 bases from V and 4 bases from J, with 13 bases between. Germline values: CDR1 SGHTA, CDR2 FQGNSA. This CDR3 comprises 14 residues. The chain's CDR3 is CASTADSYNEKLFF. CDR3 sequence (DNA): TGTGCCAGCACCGCGGACAGTTATAATGAAAAACTGTTTTTT. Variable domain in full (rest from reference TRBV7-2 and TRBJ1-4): GAGVSQSPSNKVTEKGKDVELRCDPISGHTALYWYRQSLGQGLEFLIYFQGNSAPDKSGLPSDRFSAERTGGSVSTLTIQRTQQEDSAVYLCASTADSYNEKLFFGSGTQLSVL.

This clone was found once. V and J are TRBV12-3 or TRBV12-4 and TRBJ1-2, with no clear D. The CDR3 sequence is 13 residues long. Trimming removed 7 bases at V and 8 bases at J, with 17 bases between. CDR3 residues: CASTLDVSSGYTF. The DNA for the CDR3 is TGTGCCAGCACCTTAGACGTGTCGTCCGGCTACACCTTC.

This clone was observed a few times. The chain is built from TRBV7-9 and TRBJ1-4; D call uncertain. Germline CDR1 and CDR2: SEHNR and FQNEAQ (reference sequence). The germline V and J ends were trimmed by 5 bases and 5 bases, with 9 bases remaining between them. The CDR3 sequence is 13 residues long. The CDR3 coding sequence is TGTGCCAGCAGCCCAAGCGCGAATGAAAAACTGTTTTTT. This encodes CASSPSANEKLFF.

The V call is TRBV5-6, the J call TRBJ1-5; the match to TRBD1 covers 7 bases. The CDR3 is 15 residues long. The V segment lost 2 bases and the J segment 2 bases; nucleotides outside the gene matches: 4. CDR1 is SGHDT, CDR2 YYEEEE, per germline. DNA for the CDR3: TGTGCCAGCAGCTTAAGGGGGCCGGGCAATCAGCCCCAGCATTTT. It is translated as CASSLRGPGNQPQHF.

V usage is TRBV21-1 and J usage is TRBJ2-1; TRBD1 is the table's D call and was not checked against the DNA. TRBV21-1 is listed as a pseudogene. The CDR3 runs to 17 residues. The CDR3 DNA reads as TGTGCCAGCAGCAAGGGGGTCAGGACAGGGCTCTACAATGAGCAGTTCTTC. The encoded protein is CASSKGVRTGLYNEQFF.

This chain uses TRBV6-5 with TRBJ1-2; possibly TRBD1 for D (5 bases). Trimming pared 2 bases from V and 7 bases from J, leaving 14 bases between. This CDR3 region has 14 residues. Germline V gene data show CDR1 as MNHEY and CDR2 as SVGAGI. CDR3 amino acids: CASSYGIGDSGYTF. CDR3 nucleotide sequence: TGTGCCAGCAGTTACGGGATAGGGGATAGTGGCTACACCTTC.

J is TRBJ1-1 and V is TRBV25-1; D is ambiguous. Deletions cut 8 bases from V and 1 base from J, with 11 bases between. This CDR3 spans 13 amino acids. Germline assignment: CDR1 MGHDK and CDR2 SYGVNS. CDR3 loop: CASSAFTNTEAFF. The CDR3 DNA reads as TGTGCCAGCTCGGCCTTCACGAACACTGAAGCTTTCTTT. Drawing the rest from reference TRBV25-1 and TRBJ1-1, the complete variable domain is EADIYQTPRYLVIGTGKKITLECSQTMGHDKMYWYQQDPGMELHLIHYSYGVNSTEKGDLSSESTVSRIRTEHFPLTLESARPSHTSQYLCASSAFTNTEAFFGQGTRLTVV.